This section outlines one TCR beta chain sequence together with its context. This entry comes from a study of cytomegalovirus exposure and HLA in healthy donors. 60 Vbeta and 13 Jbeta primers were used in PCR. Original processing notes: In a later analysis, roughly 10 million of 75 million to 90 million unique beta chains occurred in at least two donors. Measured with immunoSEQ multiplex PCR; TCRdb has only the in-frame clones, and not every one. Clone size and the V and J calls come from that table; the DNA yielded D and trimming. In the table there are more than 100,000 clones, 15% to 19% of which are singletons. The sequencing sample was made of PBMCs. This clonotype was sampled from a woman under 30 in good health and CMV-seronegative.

CDR3 residues: CASRGGDFYNEQFF. In DNA form, the CDR3 reads TGCGCCAGCAGAGGCGGGGATTTCTACAATGAGCAGTTCTTC. This chain links TRBV4-1 with TRBJ2-1; a possible D gene is TRBD2 (6 bases). The germline CDR1 and CDR2 sequences are MGHRA and YSYEKL. The ends were cut back, 6 bases at V and 3 bases at J, with 12 bases in the middle. The CDR3 has 14 amino acids.